This note documents a single T cell receptor (beta chain) sequence. The data originate from a study of shared clonotypes between healthy human individuals. Terminally differentiated effector memory CD45RA+ cells were excluded by CCR7 positive selection of CD45RO-negative cells. Here immunoSEQ multiplex PCR was the method, and the copy in TCRdb shows in-frame clones only, minus some. The profile shows around 2.1 million clones, just over 90% of them singletons. The V gene's germline CDR1 is SEHNR and CDR2 FQNEAQ (reference sequence). This CDR3 is 15 amino acids long. Trimming removed 2 bases at V and 6 bases at J, with 15 bases between.

The sequenced sample consisted of naive CD8+ T cells from PBMCs. The receptor was derived from a young man in good health. Some clones in this sample may be carry-over from other donors' samples. The chain joins TRBV7-9 to TRBJ2-3, with a tentative D call TRBD2 (6 bases). This chain's CDR3 is CASSLLRETRDTQYF. In nucleotides, the CDR3 is TGTGCCAGCAGCTTACTCCGGGAGACCCGCGATACGCAGTATTTT.